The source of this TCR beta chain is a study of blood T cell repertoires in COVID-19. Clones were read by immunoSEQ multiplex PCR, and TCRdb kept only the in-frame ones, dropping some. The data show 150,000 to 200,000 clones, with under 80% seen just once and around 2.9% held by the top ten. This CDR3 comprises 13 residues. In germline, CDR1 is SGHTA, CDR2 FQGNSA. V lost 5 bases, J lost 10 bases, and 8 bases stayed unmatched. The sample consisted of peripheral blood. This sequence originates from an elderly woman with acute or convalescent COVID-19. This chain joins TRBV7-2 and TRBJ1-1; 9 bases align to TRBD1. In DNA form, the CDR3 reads TGTGCCAGCAGCCCCCCGGGACAGGGAGTAGCTTTCTTT. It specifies CASSPPGQGVAFF. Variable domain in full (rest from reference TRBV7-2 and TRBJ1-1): GAGVSQSPSNKVTEKGKDVELRCDPISGHTALYWYRQSLGQGLEFLIYFQGNSAPDKSGLPSDRFSAERTGGSVSTLTIQRTQQEDSAVYLCASSPPGQGVAFFGQGTRLTVV.